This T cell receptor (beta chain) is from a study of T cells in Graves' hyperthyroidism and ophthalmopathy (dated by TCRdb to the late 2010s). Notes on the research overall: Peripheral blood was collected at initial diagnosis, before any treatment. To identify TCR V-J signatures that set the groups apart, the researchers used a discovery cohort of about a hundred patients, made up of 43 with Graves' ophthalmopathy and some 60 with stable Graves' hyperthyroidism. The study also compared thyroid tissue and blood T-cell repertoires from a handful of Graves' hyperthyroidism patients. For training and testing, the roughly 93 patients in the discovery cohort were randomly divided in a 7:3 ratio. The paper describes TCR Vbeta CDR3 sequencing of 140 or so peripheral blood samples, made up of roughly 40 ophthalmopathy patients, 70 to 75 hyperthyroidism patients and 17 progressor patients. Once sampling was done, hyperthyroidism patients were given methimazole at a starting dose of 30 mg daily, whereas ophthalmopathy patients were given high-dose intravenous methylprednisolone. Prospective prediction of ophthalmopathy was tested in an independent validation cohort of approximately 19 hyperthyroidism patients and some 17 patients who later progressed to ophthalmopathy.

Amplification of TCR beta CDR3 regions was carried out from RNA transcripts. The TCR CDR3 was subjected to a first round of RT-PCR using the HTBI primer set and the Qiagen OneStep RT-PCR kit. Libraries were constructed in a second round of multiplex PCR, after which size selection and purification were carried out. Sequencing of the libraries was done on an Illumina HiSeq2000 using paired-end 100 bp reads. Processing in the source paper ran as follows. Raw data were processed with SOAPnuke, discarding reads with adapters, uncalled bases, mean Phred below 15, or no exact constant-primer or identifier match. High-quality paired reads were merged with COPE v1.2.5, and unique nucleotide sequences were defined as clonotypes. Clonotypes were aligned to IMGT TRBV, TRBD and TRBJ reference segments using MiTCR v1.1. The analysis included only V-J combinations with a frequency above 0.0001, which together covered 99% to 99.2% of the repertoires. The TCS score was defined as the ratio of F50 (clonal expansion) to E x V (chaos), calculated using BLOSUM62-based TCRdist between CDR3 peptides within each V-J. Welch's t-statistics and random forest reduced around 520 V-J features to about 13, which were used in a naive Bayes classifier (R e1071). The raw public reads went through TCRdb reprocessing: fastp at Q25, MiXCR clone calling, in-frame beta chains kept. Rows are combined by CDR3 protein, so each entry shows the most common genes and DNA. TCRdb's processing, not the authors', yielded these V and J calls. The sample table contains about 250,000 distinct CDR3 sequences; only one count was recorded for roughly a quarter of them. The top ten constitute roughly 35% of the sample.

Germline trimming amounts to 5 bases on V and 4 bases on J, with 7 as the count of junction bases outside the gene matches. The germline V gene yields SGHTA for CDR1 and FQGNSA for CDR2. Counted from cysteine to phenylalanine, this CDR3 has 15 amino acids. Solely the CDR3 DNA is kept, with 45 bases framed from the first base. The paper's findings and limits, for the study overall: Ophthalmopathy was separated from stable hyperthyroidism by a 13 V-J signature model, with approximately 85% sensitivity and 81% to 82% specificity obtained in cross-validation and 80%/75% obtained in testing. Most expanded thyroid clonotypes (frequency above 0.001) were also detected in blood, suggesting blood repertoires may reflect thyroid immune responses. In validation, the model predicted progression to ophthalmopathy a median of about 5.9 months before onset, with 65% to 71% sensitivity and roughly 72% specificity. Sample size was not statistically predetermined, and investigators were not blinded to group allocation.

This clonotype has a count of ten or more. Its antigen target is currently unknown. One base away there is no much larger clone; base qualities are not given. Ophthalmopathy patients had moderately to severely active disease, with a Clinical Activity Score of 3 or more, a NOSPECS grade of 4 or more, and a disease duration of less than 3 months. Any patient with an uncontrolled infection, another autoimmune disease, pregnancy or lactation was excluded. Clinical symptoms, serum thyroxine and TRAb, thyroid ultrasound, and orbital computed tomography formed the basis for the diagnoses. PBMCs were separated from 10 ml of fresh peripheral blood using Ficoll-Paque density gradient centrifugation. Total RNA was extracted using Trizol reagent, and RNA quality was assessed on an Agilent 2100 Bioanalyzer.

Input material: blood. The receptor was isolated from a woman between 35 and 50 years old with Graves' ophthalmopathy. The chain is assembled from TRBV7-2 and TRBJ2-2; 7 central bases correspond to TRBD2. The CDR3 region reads CASSKLASGTGELFF. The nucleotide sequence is TGTGCCAGCAGCAAACTGGCTAGCGGCACCGGGGAGCTGTTTTTT.